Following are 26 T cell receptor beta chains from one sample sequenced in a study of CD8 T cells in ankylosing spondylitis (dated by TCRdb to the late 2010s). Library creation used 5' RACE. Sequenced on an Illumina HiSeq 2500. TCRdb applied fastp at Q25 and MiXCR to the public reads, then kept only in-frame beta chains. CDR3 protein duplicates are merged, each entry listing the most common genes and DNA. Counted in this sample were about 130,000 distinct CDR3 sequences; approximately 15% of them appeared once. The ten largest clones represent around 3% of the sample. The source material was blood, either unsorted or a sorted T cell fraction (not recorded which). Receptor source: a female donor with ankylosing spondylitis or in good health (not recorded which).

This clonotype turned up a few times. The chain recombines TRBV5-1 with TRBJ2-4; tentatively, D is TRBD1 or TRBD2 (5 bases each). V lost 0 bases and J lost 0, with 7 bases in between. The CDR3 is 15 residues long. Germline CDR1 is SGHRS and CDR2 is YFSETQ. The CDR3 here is CASSLEGTAKNIQYF. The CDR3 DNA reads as TGCGCCAGCAGCTTGGAGGGGACAGCCAAAAACATTCAGTACTTC. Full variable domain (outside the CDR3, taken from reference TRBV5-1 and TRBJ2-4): KAGVTQTPRYLIKTRGQQVTLSCSPISGHRSVSWYQQTPGQGLQFLFEYFSETQRNKGNFPGRFSGRQFSNSRSEMNVSTLELGDSALYLCASSLEGTAKNIQYFGAGTRLSVL.

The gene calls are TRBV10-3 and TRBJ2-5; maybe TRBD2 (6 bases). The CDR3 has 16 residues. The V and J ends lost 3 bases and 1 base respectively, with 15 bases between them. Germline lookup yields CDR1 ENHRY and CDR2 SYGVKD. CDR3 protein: CAISEDGTPFQETQYF. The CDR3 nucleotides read TGTGCCATCAGTGAAGATGGGACTCCCTTCCAAGAGACCCAGTACTTC.

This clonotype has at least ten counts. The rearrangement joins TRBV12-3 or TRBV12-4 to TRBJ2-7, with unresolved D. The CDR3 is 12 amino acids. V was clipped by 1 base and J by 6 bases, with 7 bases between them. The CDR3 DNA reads TGTGCCAGCAGTTTAGACCAGTTCGAGCAGTACTTC. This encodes CASSLDQFEQYF.

CDR3 loop: CSAEGQGDYGYTF. The CDR3 DNA follows: TGCAGTGCCGAGGGACAGGGAGACTATGGCTACACCTTC. The chain links TRBV20-1 to TRBJ1-2, with 9 bases matching TRBD1. J was trimmed by 3 bases and V by 6 bases; bases with no gene match: 5. CDR1 DFQATT and CDR2 SNEGSKA come from the germline V gene (reference sequence). This CDR3 is built from 13 residues.

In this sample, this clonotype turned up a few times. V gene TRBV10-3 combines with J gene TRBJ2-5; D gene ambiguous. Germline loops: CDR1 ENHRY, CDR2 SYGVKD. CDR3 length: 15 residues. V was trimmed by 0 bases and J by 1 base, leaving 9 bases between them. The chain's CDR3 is CAISESMASQETQYF. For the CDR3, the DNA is TGTGCCATCAGTGAGTCGATGGCTAGCCAAGAGACCCAGTACTTC.

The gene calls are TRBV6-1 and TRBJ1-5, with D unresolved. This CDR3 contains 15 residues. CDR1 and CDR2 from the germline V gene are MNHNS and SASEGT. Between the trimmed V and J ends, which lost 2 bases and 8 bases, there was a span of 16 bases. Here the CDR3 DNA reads TGTGCCAGCAGTGAAAAACTTGGCAGCCCAAAGCCCCAGCATTTT. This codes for CASSEKLGSPKPQHF.

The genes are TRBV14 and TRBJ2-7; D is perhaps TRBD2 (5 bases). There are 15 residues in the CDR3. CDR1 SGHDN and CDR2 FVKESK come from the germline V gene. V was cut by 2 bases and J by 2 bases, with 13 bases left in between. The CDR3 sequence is CASSQLATPTYEQYF. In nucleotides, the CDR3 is TGTGCCAGCAGCCAACTAGCAACCCCCACCTACGAGCAGTACTTC.

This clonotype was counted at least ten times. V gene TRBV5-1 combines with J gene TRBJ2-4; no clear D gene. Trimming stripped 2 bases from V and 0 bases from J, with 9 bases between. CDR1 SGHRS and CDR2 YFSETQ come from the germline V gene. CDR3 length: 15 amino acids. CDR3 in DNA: TGCGCCAGCAGCTTCGGCCTACTAGCCAAAAACATTCAGTACTTC. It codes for CASSFGLLAKNIQYF.

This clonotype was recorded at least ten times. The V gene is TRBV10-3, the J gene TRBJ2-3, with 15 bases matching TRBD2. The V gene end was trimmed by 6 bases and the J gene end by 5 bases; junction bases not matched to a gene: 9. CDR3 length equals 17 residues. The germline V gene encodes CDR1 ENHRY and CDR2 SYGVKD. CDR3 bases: TGTGCCATCAGAGGACTAGCGGGGGGGCCGGGAGGAGATACGCAGTATTTT. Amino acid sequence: CAIRGLAGGPGGDTQYF.

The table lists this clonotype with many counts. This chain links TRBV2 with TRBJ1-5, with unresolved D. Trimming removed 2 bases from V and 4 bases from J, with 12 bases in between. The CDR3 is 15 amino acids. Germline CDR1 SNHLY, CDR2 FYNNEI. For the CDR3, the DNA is TGTGCCAGCAGTGAAAGTATCGACCTAAATCAGCCCCAGCATTTT. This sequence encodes CASSESIDLNQPQHF. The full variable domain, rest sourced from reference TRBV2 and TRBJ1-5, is EPEVTQTPSHQVTQMGQEVILRCVPISNHLYFYWYRQILGQKVEFLVSFYNNEISEKSEIFDDQFSVERPDGSNFTLKIRSTKLEDSAMYFCASSESIDLNQPQHFGDGTRLSIL.

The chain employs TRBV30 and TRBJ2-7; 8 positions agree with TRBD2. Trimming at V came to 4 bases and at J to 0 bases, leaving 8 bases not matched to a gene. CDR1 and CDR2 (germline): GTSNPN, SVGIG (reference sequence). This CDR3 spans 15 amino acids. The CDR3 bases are TGTGCCTGGACGTCAGGCGGGAGGAGCTCCTACGAGCAGTACTTC. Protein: CAWTSGGRSSYEQYF.

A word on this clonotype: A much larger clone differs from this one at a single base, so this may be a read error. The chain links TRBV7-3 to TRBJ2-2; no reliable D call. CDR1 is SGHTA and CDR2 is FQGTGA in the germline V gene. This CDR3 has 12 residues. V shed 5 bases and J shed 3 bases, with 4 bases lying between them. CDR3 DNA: TGTGCCAGCAGCCCTCACACCGGGGAGCTGTTTTTT. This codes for CASSPHTGELFF. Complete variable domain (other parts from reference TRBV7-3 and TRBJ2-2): GAGVSQTPSNKVTEKGKYVELRCDPISGHTALYWYRQSLGQGPEFLIYFQGTGAADDSGLPNDRFFAVRPEGSVSTLKIQRTERGDSAVYLCASSPHTGELFFGEGSRLTVL.

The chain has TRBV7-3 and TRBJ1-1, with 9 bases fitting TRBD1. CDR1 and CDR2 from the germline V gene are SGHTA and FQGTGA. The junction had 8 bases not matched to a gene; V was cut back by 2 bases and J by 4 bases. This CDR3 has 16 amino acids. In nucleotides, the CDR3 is TGTGCCAGCAGCTTACGACCCGGGACAGGGCTCACTGAAGCTTTCTTT. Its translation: CASSLRPGTGLTEAFF. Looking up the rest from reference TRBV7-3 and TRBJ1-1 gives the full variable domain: GAGVSQTPSNKVTEKGKYVELRCDPISGHTALYWYRQSLGQGPEFLIYFQGTGAADDSGLPNDRFFAVRPEGSVSTLKIQRTERGDSAVYLCASSLRPGTGLTEAFFGQGTRLTVV.

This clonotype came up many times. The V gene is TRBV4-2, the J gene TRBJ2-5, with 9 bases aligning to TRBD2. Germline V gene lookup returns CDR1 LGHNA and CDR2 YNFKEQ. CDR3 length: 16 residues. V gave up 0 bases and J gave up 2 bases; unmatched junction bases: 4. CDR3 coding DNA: TGTGCCAGCAGCCAAGAACCCCTAGCGGGGCAAGAGACCCAGTACTTC. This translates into CASSQEPLAGQETQYF.

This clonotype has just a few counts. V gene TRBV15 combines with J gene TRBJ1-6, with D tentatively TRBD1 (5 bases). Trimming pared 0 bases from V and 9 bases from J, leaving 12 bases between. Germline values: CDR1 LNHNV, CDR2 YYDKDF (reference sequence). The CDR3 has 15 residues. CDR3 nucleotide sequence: TGTGCCACCAGCAGAGATCCGGGGGGAGGTTCACCCCTCCACTTT. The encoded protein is CATSRDPGGGSPLHF.

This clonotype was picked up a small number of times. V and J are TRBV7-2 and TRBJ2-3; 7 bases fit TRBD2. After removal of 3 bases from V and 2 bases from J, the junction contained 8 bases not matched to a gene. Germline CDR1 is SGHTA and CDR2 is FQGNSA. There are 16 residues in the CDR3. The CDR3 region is CASSFPGLEDTDTQYF. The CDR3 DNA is TGTGCCAGCAGCTTCCCCGGACTAGAAGACACAGATACGCAGTATTTT.

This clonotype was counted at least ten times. CDR3 sequence reads: CASSLATRGSNSPLHF. The CDR3 DNA sequence: TGTGCCAGCAGCTTAGCGACCCGGGGAAGTAATTCACCCCTCCACTTT. This chain links TRBV7-2 with TRBJ1-6, with D unresolved. V lost 0 bases and J 6 bases, leaving 12 bases between the germline ends. The length of the CDR3 is 16 residues. Germline CDR1 reads SGHTA; CDR2 reads FQGNSA.

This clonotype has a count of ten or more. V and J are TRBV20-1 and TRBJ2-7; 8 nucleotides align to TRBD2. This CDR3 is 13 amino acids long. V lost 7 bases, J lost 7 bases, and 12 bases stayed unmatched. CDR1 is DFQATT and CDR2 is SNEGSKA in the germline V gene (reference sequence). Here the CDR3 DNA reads TGCAGTGAAACGGGGGGGCAGGGGCAAGAGCAGTACTTC. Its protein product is CSETGGQGQEQYF.

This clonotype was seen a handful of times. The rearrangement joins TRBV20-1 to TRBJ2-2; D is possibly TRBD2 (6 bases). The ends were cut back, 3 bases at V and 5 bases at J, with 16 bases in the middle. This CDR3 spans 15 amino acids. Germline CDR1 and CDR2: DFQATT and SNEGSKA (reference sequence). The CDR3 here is CSASLPAAGTGELFF. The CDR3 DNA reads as TGCAGTGCTAGCCTCCCCGCAGCGGGTACCGGGGAGCTGTTTTTT.

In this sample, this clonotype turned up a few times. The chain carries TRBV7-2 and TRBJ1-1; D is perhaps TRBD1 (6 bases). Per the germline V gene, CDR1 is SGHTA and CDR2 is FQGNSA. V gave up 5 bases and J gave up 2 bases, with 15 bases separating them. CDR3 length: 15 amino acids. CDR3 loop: CASSPSGGGNTEAFF. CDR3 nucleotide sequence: TGTGCCAGCAGCCCCTCGGGGGGCGGAAACACTGAAGCTTTCTTT. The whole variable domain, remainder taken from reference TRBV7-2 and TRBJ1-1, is GAGVSQSPSNKVTEKGKDVELRCDPISGHTALYWYRQSLGQGLEFLIYFQGNSAPDKSGLPSDRFSAERTGGSVSTLTIQRTQQEDSAVYLCASSPSGGGNTEAFFGQGTRLTVV.

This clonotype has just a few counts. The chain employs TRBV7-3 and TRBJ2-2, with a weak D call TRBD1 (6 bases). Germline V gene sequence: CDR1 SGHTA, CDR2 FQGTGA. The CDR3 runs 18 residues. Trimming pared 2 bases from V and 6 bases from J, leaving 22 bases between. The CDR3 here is CASSLLGQSLWMPGELFF. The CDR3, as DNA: TGTGCCAGCAGCTTATTAGGACAGAGTCTTTGGATGCCCGGGGAGCTGTTTTTT.

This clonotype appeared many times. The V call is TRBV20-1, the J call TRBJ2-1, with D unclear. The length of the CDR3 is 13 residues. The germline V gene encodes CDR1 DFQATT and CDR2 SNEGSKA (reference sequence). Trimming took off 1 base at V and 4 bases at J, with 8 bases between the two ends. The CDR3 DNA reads TGCAGTGCTAGAGGGGCTGAGTACAATGAGCAGTTCTTC. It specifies CSARGAEYNEQFF.

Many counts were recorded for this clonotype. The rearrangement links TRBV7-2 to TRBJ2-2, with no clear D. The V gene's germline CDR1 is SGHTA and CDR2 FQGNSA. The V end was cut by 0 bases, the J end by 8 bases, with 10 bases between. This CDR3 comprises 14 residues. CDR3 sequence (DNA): TGTGCCAGCAGCTTAGCCGCATCCCAGGGGGAGCTGTTTTTT. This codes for CASSLAASQGELFF.

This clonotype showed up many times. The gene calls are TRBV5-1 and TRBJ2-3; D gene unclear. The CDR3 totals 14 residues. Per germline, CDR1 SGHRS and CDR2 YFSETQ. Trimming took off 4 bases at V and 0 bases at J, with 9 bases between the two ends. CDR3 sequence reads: CASSRDISTDTQYF. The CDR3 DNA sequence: TGCGCCAGCAGCCGCGACATCAGCACAGATACGCAGTATTTT.

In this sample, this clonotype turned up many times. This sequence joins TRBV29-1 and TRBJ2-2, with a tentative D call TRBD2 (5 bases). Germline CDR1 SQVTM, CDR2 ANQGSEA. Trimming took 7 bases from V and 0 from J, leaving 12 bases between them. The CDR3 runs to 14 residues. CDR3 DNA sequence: TGCAGCGCCGAGGGTCAGTCGAACACCGGGGAGCTGTTTTTT. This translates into CSAEGQSNTGELFF.

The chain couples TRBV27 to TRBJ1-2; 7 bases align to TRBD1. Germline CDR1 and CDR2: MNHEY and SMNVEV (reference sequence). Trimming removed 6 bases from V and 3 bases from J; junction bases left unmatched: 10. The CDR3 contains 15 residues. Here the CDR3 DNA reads TGTGCCAGCAGCCCGGGCGCAGGGGGATACTATGGCTACACCTTC. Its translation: CASSPGAGGYYGYTF.